Listed below are T cell receptor beta chains from one sample, sequenced in a study of T-cell memory formation after mild COVID-19. MiXCR, run by TCRdb on the 5' RACE reads, gives a single entry per CDR3 protein. This sample yields 450,000 or so distinct CDR3 sequences, of which around 20% are seen a single time; approximately 8.4% belongs to the top ten. Specimen: PBMCs or a T cell subset sorted from them (not recorded which). The origin of the receptors is an adult woman who had mild COVID-19 (a few samples of this study predate the infection). Cell type and time point are not known. Both conserved end residues are part of each CDR3. D genes are given only for firm matches. The size of a clone is reported for some rows only, either as once, few or many, or as a class for expanded clones.

CDR3: CASSYPMGQGGYGYTF; DNA: TGTGCCAGCAGTTACCCAATGGGACAGGGAGGCTATGGCTACACCTTC; J: TRBJ1-2; size: NA; D: TRBD1; V: TRBV6-2/TRBV6-3
CDR3: CASSSSGTGSAGEQFF; DNA: TGTGCCAGCAGTTCCAGTGGAACGGGATCCGCGGGTGAGCAGTTCTTC; J: TRBJ2-1; size: NA; D: NA; V: TRBV6-2/TRBV6-3
CDR3: CASGFRAMNTEAFF; DNA: TGTGCTAGTGGTTTTAGGGCCATGAACACTGAAGCTTTCTTT; J: TRBJ1-1; size: few; D: NA; V: TRBV12-5
CDR3: CATSDFGDEQYF; DNA: TGTGCCACCAGTGATTTCGGGGACGAGCAGTACTTC; J: TRBJ2-7; size: NA; D: NA; V: TRBV24-1
CDR3: CASTQLVGNNEQFF; DNA: TGTGCCAGCACCCAGTTAGTGGGGAACAATGAGCAGTTCTTC; J: TRBJ2-1; size: few; D: NA; V: TRBV3-1
CDR3: CSARDLRGTEAFF; DNA: TGCAGTGCTAGAGATCTTAGAGGGACAGAAGCTTTCTTT; J: TRBJ1-1; size: many; D: NA; V: TRBV20-1
CDR3: CSAKPLDYGYTF; DNA: TGCAGTGCCAAACCCCTTGACTATGGCTACACCTTC; J: TRBJ1-2; size: NA; D: NA; V: TRBV20-1
CDR3: CASSEGLRNEQFF; DNA: TGTGCCAGCAGTGAGGGACTGCGGAATGAGCAGTTCTTC; J: TRBJ2-1; size: NA; D: NA; V: TRBV12-3/TRBV12-4
CDR3: CATGTRIEQYF; DNA: TGTGCCACGGGGACACGGATTGAGCAGTACTTC; J: TRBJ2-7; size: NA; D: NA; V: TRBV6-5
CDR3: CSAREGTYGYTF; DNA: TGCAGTGCTAGAGAGGGAACCTATGGCTACACCTTC; J: TRBJ1-2; size: NA; D: NA; V: TRBV20-1
CDR3: CASSDRDRRNIQYF; DNA: TGTGCCAGCAGCGACCGGGATCGACGAAACATTCAGTACTTC; J: TRBJ2-4; size: NA; D: NA; V: TRBV3-1
CDR3: CASSLEGTSSYNEQFF; DNA: TGTGCCAGCAGTTTAGAGGGTACTAGCTCCTACAATGAGCAGTTCTTC; J: TRBJ2-1; size: few; D: NA; V: TRBV27
CDR3: CASSLNSGGRDQYF; DNA: TGCGCCAGCAGCCTCAATAGCGGGGGTCGAGACCAGTACTTC; J: TRBJ2-5; size: NA; D: TRBD2; V: TRBV5-1